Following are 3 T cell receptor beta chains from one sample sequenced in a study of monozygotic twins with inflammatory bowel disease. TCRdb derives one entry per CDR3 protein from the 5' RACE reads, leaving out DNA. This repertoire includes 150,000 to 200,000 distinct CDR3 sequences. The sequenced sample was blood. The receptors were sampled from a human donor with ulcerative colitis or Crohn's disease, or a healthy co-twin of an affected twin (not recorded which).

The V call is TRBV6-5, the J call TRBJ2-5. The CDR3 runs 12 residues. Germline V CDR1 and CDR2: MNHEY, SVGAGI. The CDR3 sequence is CASSLRRGTQYF.

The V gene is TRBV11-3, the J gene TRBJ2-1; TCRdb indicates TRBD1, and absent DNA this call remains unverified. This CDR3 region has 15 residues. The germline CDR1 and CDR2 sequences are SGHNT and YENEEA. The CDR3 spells CASSARTGGDNEQFF. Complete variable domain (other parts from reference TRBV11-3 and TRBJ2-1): EAGVVQSPRYKIIEKKQPVAFWCNPISGHNTLYWYLQNLGQGPELLIRYENEEAVDDSQLPKDRFSAERLKGVDSTLKIQPAELGDSAVYLCASSARTGGDNEQFFGPGTRLTVL.

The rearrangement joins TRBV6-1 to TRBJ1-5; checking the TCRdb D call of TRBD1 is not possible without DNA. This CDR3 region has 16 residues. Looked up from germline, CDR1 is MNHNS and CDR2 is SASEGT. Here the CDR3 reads CASRPQGLMSNQPQHF.